This TCR beta chain was identified during a study of OX40 agonist ivuxolimab in advanced cancers. Regarding the complete study: Ivuxolimab, which targeted the costimulatory receptor OX40 (CD134), was an agonistic, fully human IgG2 monoclonal antibody. Intravenous ivuxolimab was administered to patients every 2 weeks at six dose levels: 0.01, 0.1, 0.3, 1.5, 3 and 10 mg/kg. Among the roughly 50 dose-escalation patients, around 19 had hepatocellular carcinoma, 15 or so melanoma, 9 renal cell carcinoma and 9 head and neck cancer. Peripheral TCRbeta sequencing aimed to test whether ivuxolimab altered TCR sequence diversity and caused clonal T-cell expansion. The paper describes the monotherapy dose-escalation part (N = 52 patients) of the phase I trial of ivuxolimab. Partial responses occurred in three dose-escalation patients: two with cutaneous melanoma and one with hepatocellular carcinoma. The dose-escalation cohort was roughly 87% male with a mean age of around 62 years, ranging from roughly 20 to 80. Prior anti-PD-1, anti-PD-L1 or anti-CTLA-4 therapy was permitted, and 30% to 45% of dose-escalation patients had received checkpoint inhibitors. General study outcomes and caveats: Which antigens the clonally expanded peripheral T cells were specific for was not determined. Partial responders in the 0.1-3.0 mg/kg groups had among the lowest normalized peripheral clonal expansion, especially among CD8+ T cells. After ivuxolimab, CD8+ T cells had more expanded clones than CD4+ T cells on average. Low levels of normalized T-cell clonal expansion were also seen in some patients who did not respond. At doses of 0.1 to 3.0 mg/kg, clonal expansion of both CD4+ and CD8+ T cells in blood was seen between baseline and week 6.

Counted from cysteine to phenylalanine, this CDR3 has 17 amino acids. The sequence is cut down to CDR3 DNA, 51 bases in frame from base 1. V is trimmed back by 3 bases and J by 0 bases, and the junction contains 6 bases that no gene match accounts for. For CDR1 and CDR2, the germline V gene lists SGDLS and YYNGEE. With respect to this clone: The clone's antigen remains unknown. No much larger clone is present one base from it, and per-base qualities are unavailable.

The trial excluded patients who had a history of autoimmune disease or were on systemic immunosuppression. Peripheral blood for TCR sequencing was collected from all dose cohorts at baseline, on cycle 4 day 1, and on cycle 7 day 1. The samples were drawn from a first-in-human, open-label, multicenter phase I dose-escalation trial of ivuxolimab. Adults with locally advanced or metastatic melanoma, renal cell, hepatocellular, or head and neck squamous cell carcinoma were enrolled in the trial. CD4+ and CD8+ T cells were sorted separately from peripheral blood before TCR sequencing. To sequence the TCRbeta CDR3 region, genomic DNA was isolated from the sorted cells. The immunoSEQ Assay was used to sequence the TCRbeta CDR3 regions. TCRdb limited this immuneACCESS table to in-frame rearrangements with V and J called. A share of clones is missing; checked studies link under half to unresolved V genes, and the rest is unexplained. Across this sample there are 35,000 to 45,000 clones, with 86% seen only once. The ten largest clones represent about a fifth of the sample.

The receptor was derived from an adult with an advanced solid tumor such as melanoma, head and neck, liver or kidney cancer. The rearrangement joined TRBV9 to TRBJ2-2; TRBD2 agrees with 9 junctional bases. The specimen comprised CD4+ or CD8+ T cells sorted from blood, sampled in a trial of the OX40 agonist ivuxolimab. The sequenced DNA is TGTGCCAGCAGCGCTACCGGGACTAGCCCGAACACCGGGGAGCTGTTTTTT. Its translation is CASSATGTSPNTGELFF.